This T cell receptor beta chain comes out of a study of low-dose radiotherapy and immunotherapy resistance in tumors. Study at large: Intravenous cyclophosphamide 200 mg/m2 was given every two weeks, one day before radiation and immunotherapy. Once cycle 1 day 1 began, patients took oral aspirin 300 mg daily for four cycles.

V was shortened by 3 bases and J by 7 bases, with 12 bases between the two germline ends. CDR1 and CDR2 from the germline V gene are DFQATT and SNEGSKA (reference sequence). The CDR3 extends over 12 amino acids. Gene-specific TRAV and TRBV primers were used for first-strand cDNA, covering alpha and beta chains. An approximately 19-cycle PCR with a constant-region primer and V-primer adapter amplified TCRs. The mRNA which had been isolated was amplified by in vitro transcription. Using its own MiXCR run on the reads, TCRdb lists one record per CDR3 protein. This sample has some 11,000 distinct CDR3 sequences; approximately 65% occur once, and the top ten carry 12%.

The clonotype comes from a human donor with advanced metastatic prostate, ovarian, gallbladder or colorectal cancer (not recorded which). This table probably holds off-target reads from a library built for another chain. This chain uses TRBV20-1 with TRBJ1-2, with a tentative D call TRBD1 (6 bases). CDR3 nucleotide sequence: TGCAGTGCTAGGGGATCAGGGGTTGGCTACACCTTC. It yields the protein CSARGSGVGYTF.